This T cell receptor beta chain was observed in a study of T cells in Graves' hyperthyroidism and ophthalmopathy. Amplification of TCR beta CDR3 regions used RNA as the template. When the TCR CDR3 underwent first-round RT-PCR, the HTBI primer set was used. TCRdb re-called the multiplex PCR reads through MiXCR, storing one row per CDR3 protein. The repertoire holds hundreds of thousands of distinct CDR3 sequences, with 13% as singletons. The sample holds many counts of this clonotype. CDR3 size: 17 residues. Looked up from germline, CDR1 is SGHRS and CDR2 is YFSETQ. V dropped 0 bases and J dropped 0; count of bases not matched to a gene: 6.

This sequence joins TRBV5-1 and TRBJ2-1; TRBD2 matches at 7 bases. The sequenced sample was blood. This TCR came from a young woman with Graves' hyperthyroidism. CDR3 bases: TGCGCCAGCAGCTTGGCCGCTAGCGGTATCTCCTACAATGAGCAGTTCTTC. It is translated as CASSLAASGISYNEQFF.